The next 9 T cell receptor beta chains were all read from a single sample in a study of blood T cell repertoires in COVID-19 (dated by TCRdb to 2018 to 2021). Receptors were amplified or captured by the immunoSEQ multiplex PCR assay. The source is immuneACCESS, and TCRdb retained only in-frame sequences with V and J called. Part of the clones is not carried over; for the studies checked, unresolved V genes explain less than half of this, and the remainder is unexplained. The sample includes some 210,000 clones, with under 90% observed a single time. In total, the top ten clones hold 8.5% to 10% of the sample. Sequenced sample: PBMCs or T cells enriched from blood (not recorded which). The receptor set was obtained from a woman aged 45 to 65 with acute COVID-19.

V usage is TRBV7-2 and J usage is TRBJ1-1; no clear D gene. CDR3 length: 13 amino acids. The germline V gene encodes CDR1 SGHTA and CDR2 FQGNSA. Trimming shortened V by 3 bases and J by 4 bases, and 9 bases separated the two germline ends. The CDR3 spells CASSFSEGTEAFF. The CDR3 nucleotides are TGTGCCAGCAGCTTCTCAGAGGGCACTGAAGCTTTCTTT.

This sequence joins TRBV3-1 (or the pseudogene TRBV3-2) and TRBJ2-2, with D possibly matching TRBD1 (5 bases). The germline gives CDR1 LGHDT, CDR2 YNNKEL (reference sequence). Deletions cut 1 base from V and 2 bases from J, with 14 bases between. The CDR3 is made up of 17 amino acids. The CDR3 DNA reads TGTGCCAGCAGCCAAGTCCTAAGCAGGGTAAACACCGGGGAGCTGTTTTTT. It translates to CASSQVLSRVNTGELFF.

This sequence joins TRBV27 and TRBJ2-5; weak D call: TRBD1 (5 bases). V lost 0 bases to trimming and J lost 7 bases, with 12 bases between them. The CDR3 is 14 residues long. CDR1 MNHEY and CDR2 SMNVEV come from the germline V gene (reference sequence). The CDR3: CASSLSPTQGTQYF. The DNA of the CDR3 is TGTGCCAGCAGTTTATCCCCTACCCAGGGGACCCAGTACTTC.

CDR3 nucleotide sequence: TGTGCCAGCAGTGAGCTAAGAGGAACTGAAGCTTTCTTT. Encoded protein: CASSELRGTEAFF. The chain combines TRBV6-4 with TRBJ1-1, with D uncertain. Trimming stripped 3 bases from V and 5 bases from J, with 10 bases between. CDR1 MRHNA and CDR2 SNTAGT come from the germline V gene. CDR3 length equals 13 residues.

The rearrangement joins TRBV28 to TRBJ1-4; no firm D call. Germline loops: CDR1 MDHEN, CDR2 SYDVKM. The CDR3 totals 13 residues. Trimming pared 6 bases from V and 8 bases from J, leaving 13 bases between. The CDR3 spells CASSPGVGEKLFF. The CDR3 region has the DNA TGTGCCAGCAGCCCCGGTGTCGGGGAAAAACTGTTTTTT.

The chain employs TRBV30 and TRBJ1-2; 8 nucleotides line up with TRBD1. The germline CDR1 and CDR2 sequences are GTSNPN and SVGIG (reference sequence). CDR3 length: 14 residues. J was trimmed by 5 bases and V by 4 bases; bases with no gene match: 9. The CDR3: CAWMGDRILYGYTF. DNA for the CDR3: TGTGCCTGGATGGGGGACAGGATCCTTTATGGCTACACCTTC.

The V gene is TRBV5-3, the J gene TRBJ1-5, with TRBD1 matching 7 bases. TRBV5-3 is sorted into the ORF group, with uncertain function. The CDR3 covers 16 residues. The J segment lost 3 bases and the V segment lost 4 bases, leaving 10 bases of the junction unmatched. CDR3 in amino acids: CARSLDSGGDNQPQHF. CDR3 in DNA: TGTGCCAGAAGCCTGGACTCAGGGGGAGACAATCAGCCCCAGCATTTT.

The chain employs TRBV19 and TRBJ1-1; maybe TRBD1 (5 bases). The CDR3 covers 17 residues. The germline gives CDR1 LNHDA, CDR2 SQIVND (reference sequence). V lost 5 bases, J lost 0 bases, and 19 bases lay in between. The CDR3 DNA is TGTGCCAGTAGTGCACGGACAAAAGGAGCCTTGAACACTGAAGCTTTCTTT. Its protein product is CASSARTKGALNTEAFF.

CDR3 sequence reads: CASRPPGSVNTEAFF. CDR3 bases: TGTGCCAGCAGACCACCTGGGAGTGTGAACACTGAAGCTTTCTTT. V and J are TRBV5-5 and TRBJ1-1; D unclear. Germline values: CDR1 SGHKS, CDR2 YYEKEE (reference sequence). The CDR3 is 15 amino acids. Trimming took off 5 bases at V and 0 bases at J, with 14 bases between the two ends.